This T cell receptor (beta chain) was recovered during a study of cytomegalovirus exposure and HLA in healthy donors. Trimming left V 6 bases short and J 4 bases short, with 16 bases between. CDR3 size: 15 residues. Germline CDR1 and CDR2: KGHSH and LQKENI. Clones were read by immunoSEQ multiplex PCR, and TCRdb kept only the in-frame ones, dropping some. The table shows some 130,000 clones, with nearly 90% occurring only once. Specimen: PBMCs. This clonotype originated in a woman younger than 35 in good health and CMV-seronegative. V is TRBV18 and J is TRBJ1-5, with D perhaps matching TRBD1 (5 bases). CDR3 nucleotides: TGTGCCAGCTCTCGCGGGACGGCACTAAATCAGCCCCAGCATTTT. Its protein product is CASSRGTALNQPQHF.